This T cell receptor beta chain was obtained from a study of cytomegalovirus exposure and HLA in healthy donors. Study overall: About 82 million unique TCRs from HLA-typed donors were held in an early release of data.

These donors, healthy bone marrow donors, were studied. At sampling all donors were nominally healthy, likely with unrecorded immune exposures. As to this clone: What it recognizes is unknown.

PCR involved 60 Vbeta and 13 Jbeta primers. Method: immunoSEQ multiplex PCR; TCRdb's copy keeps in-frame clones and lacks some. The repertoire holds 75,000 or so clones, with about 70% as singletons. V gave up 3 bases and J gave up 5 bases; unmatched junction bases: 7. Germline V gene lookup returns CDR1 SNHLY and CDR2 FYNNEI. This CDR3 comprises 15 residues. Regarding the study as a whole: The investigators catalogued 160 or so TCR beta chains as cytomegalovirus-associated.

The V call is TRBV2, the J call TRBJ2-5, with 9 bases that match TRBD2. The source of this sequence is a young woman in good health and CMV-seropositive. Input material: PBMCs. Here the CDR3 reads CASSEEGLAGETQYF. CDR3 DNA: TGTGCCAGCAGTGAGGAGGGACTAGCAGGGGAGACCCAGTACTTC. The full variable domain, with the rest looked up from reference TRBV2 and TRBJ2-5, is EPEVTQTPSHQVTQMGQEVILRCVPISNHLYFYWYRQILGQKVEFLVSFYNNEISEKSEIFDDQFSVERPDGSNFTLKIRSTKLEDSAMYFCASSEEGLAGETQYFGPGTRLLVL.